A selection of T cell receptor beta chains follows, all from one sample in a study of T-cell memory formation after mild COVID-19. TCRdb itself ran the 5' RACE reads through MiXCR, one entry per CDR3 protein. This repertoire shows roughly 550,000 distinct CDR3 sequences, roughly 20% found once; its top ten account for about 12%. Sequenced input: PBMCs or a T cell subset sorted from them (not recorded which). The receptors come from an adult woman who had mild COVID-19 (a few samples of this study predate the infection). Cell type and time point are not known. Each CDR3 is given with its conserved first and last residue. Fields, in order: D gene, J gene, clone size, V gene, CDR3 DNA, CDR3 protein. The D gene is left open where the match is weak. Expanded clones get a size class; other rows say once, few or many, or leave the size out.

D: -; J: TRBJ1-5; size: -; V: TRBV5-1; DNA: TGCGCCAGCAGCATGGAAGGCAGGTGGTCGGAGCCCCAGCATTTT; CDR3: CASSMEGRWSEPQHF
D: -; J: TRBJ2-7; size: few; V: TRBV30; DNA: TGTGCCTGGAGTGTTTACTACGAGCAGTACTTC; CDR3: CAWSVYYEQYF
D: -; J: TRBJ2-2; size: few; V: TRBV7-9; DNA: TGTGCCAGCAGCTTATTGTCCAGCGCGAACACCGGGGAGCTGTTTTTT; CDR3: CASSLLSSANTGELFF
D: TRBD2; J: TRBJ2-7; size: few; V: TRBV7-6; DNA: TGTGCCAGTGCCGGGACTAGCCGGTTCGAGCAGTACTTC; CDR3: CASAGTSRFEQYF
D: TRBD2; J: TRBJ2-1; size: -; V: TRBV7-2; DNA: TGTGCCAGCAGCCTAGTGCCCCTTCTAGCGGGCGGTGGGAACGAGCAGTTCTTC; CDR3: CASSLVPLLAGGGNEQFF
D: -; J: TRBJ1-1; size: -; V: TRBV7-2; DNA: TGTGCCAGCAGCCCACATGGCCTGAACACTGAAGCTTTCTTT; CDR3: CASSPHGLNTEAFF
D: TRBD1; J: TRBJ2-7; size: -; V: TRBV7-8; DNA: TGTGCCAGCAGCTACCAGACAGGGTTCGGCCACGAGCAGTACTTC; CDR3: CASSYQTGFGHEQYF
D: -; J: TRBJ2-4; size: -; V: TRBV12-3/TRBV12-4; DNA: TGTGCCAGCAGTTTCCTAGAAGGGGACATTCAGTACTTC; CDR3: CASSFLEGDIQYF
D: TRBD2; J: TRBJ2-7; size: -; V: TRBV7-2; DNA: TGTGCCAGCAGCTCCCCGACTCTAGCGGGAGACCTGGGGGAGCAGTACTTC; CDR3: CASSSPTLAGDLGEQYF
D: -; J: TRBJ1-5; size: many; V: TRBV12-3/TRBV12-4; DNA: TGTGCCAGCAGTCCGCAGGACGGGAATCAGCCCCAGCATTTT; CDR3: CASSPQDGNQPQHF
D: -; J: TRBJ2-6; size: few; V: TRBV5-1; DNA: TGCGCCAGCAGCGCCCTGGAAGGGGCCAACGTCCTGACTTTC; CDR3: CASSALEGANVLTF
D: -; J: TRBJ2-5; size: -; V: TRBV6-5; DNA: TGTGCCAGCAGTTACCAAAGAAACGTAGGGGAGACCCAGTACTTC; CDR3: CASSYQRNVGETQYF
D: TRBD2; J: TRBJ2-1; size: -; V: TRBV11-3; DNA: TGTGCCAGCAGCCCTGGGACTAGCGCCTTTAGCTCCTACAATGAGCAGTTCTTC; CDR3: CASSPGTSAFSSYNEQFF
D: -; J: TRBJ2-6; size: few; V: TRBV6-5; DNA: TGTGCCAGCAGTTACTTGAGGGGTTCGTCCTCTGGGGCCAACGTCCTGACTTTC; CDR3: CASSYLRGSSSGANVLTF
D: -; J: TRBJ1-3; size: -; V: TRBV18; DNA: TGTGCCAGCTCACCGCGGCAGAACTCTGGAAACACCATATATTTT; CDR3: CASSPRQNSGNTIYF
D: -; J: TRBJ2-3; size: few; V: TRBV19; DNA: TGTGCCAGGTGCGGGGTTAGCGCGACAGATACGCAGTATTTT; CDR3: CARCGVSATDTQYF
D: TRBD2; J: TRBJ2-1; size: -; V: TRBV20-1; DNA: TGCAGTGCTAGCGCTCCGCGGGGGAGGAATGAGCAGTTCTTC; CDR3: CSASAPRGRNEQFF
D: -; J: TRBJ2-5; size: -; V: TRBV20-1; DNA: TGCAGTGCTAGAGGGGGTTACAGGGCCGGAGTAAAGACCCAGTACTTC; CDR3: CSARGGYRAGVKTQYF
D: -; J: TRBJ2-1; size: few; V: TRBV24-1; DNA: TGTGCCACCAGTGATCGAACGGGACACGCCAACAATGAGCAGTTCTTC; CDR3: CATSDRTGHANNEQFF
D: -; J: TRBJ2-2; size: -; V: TRBV5-1; DNA: TGCGCCAGCAGCTTGAGGGGGGATGCCGGGGAGCTGTTTTTT; CDR3: CASSLRGDAGELFF
D: TRBD2; J: TRBJ2-7; size: -; V: TRBV2; DNA: TGTGCCAGCAGATTAGCGGGGGAAGACGAGCAGTACTTC; CDR3: CASRLAGEDEQYF
D: TRBD2; J: TRBJ2-1; size: -; V: TRBV11-3; DNA: TGTGCCAGCAGCACCGGACTAGCGGGAGGATTCTACAATGAGCAGTTCTTC; CDR3: CASSTGLAGGFYNEQFF
D: -; J: TRBJ2-7; size: few; V: TRBV15; DNA: TGTGCCACCAGCTTAACAGGGCTGAACGAGCAGTACTTC; CDR3: CATSLTGLNEQYF
D: -; J: TRBJ2-7; size: -; V: TRBV6-5; DNA: TGTGCCAGCAGCCTGAGAGGGAGAGAGCAGTACTTC; CDR3: CASSLRGREQYF
D: -; J: TRBJ1-5; size: -; V: TRBV3-1; DNA: TGTGCCAGCAGCCAAGAGGGAGGAAGTCAGCCCCAGCATTTT; CDR3: CASSQEGGSQPQHF
D: TRBD1; J: TRBJ2-1; size: -; V: TRBV7-9; DNA: TGTGCCAGCAGCTCGGGGACAGGGGGGGCGTTCAATGAGCAGTTCTTC; CDR3: CASSSGTGGAFNEQFF
D: -; J: TRBJ2-5; size: -; V: TRBV7-9; DNA: TGTGCCAGCAGCTTAGGGGAATGGACTAGGGGGAAAGAGACCCAGTACTTC; CDR3: CASSLGEWTRGKETQYF
D: TRBD2; J: TRBJ2-1; size: -; V: TRBV5-1; DNA: TGCGCCAGCAGCTCCAACAGCGGGGGGGCCTGGAATGAGCAGTTCTTC; CDR3: CASSSNSGGAWNEQFF
D: -; J: TRBJ1-2; size: -; V: TRBV6-5; DNA: TGTGCCAGCCATGGCGGGTTCGTGGGCTATGGCTACACCTTC; CDR3: CASHGGFVGYGYTF
D: -; J: TRBJ1-1; size: few; V: TRBV5-1; DNA: TGCGCCAGCAGGGTCAGGGAGAACACTGAAGCTTTCTTT; CDR3: CASRVRENTEAFF
D: -; J: TRBJ2-5; size: -; V: TRBV6-5; DNA: TGTGCCAGCAGTTACTTCGCAGGGGACCAAGAGACCCAGTACTTC; CDR3: CASSYFAGDQETQYF
D: -; J: TRBJ2-3; size: -; V: TRBV28; DNA: TGTGCCAGCAGTCCACAAGGTTGGAATACGCAGTATTTT; CDR3: CASSPQGWNTQYF
D: -; J: TRBJ2-7; size: once; V: TRBV5-1; DNA: TGCGCCAGCAGCCTCCTCTTGTCCGTAAGCTCCTACGAGCAGTACTTC; CDR3: CASSLLLSVSSYEQYF